These 31 T cell receptor beta chains share one sample of origin, sequenced in a study of cytomegalovirus exposure and HLA in healthy donors. Primers: 60 Vbeta forward and 13 Jbeta reverse. Assay: immunoSEQ multiplex PCR; the TCRdb copy retains only in-frame clones and omits some. The sample contains 120,000 or so clones, 80% of which appear only once. The sequenced sample was PBMCs. These receptors came from a male donor in good health and CMV-seronegative.

This rearrangement joins TRBV10-3 to TRBJ1-1; D is undetermined. The germline CDR1 and CDR2 sequences are ENHRY and SYGVKD. This CDR3 has 15 amino acids. Trimming left V 0 bases short and J 0 bases short, with 8 bases between. The CDR3, as DNA: TGTGCCATCAGTGAGTCATCGGTTCTGAACACTGAAGCTTTCTTT. The encoded protein is CAISESSVLNTEAFF.

This chain connects TRBV13 to TRBJ2-5, with 7 bases fitting TRBD1. After removal of 4 bases from V and 0 bases from J, the junction contained 2 bases not matched to a gene. The CDR3 is made up of 14 amino acids. Germline V gene sequence: CDR1 PRHDT, CDR2 FYEKMQ (reference sequence). CDR3 sequence (DNA): TGTGCCAGCAGCTACGGGACAGACCAAGAGACCCAGTACTTC. Protein sequence: CASSYGTDQETQYF. Full variable domain (rest looked up from reference TRBV13 and TRBJ2-5): AAGVIQSPRHLIKEKRETATLKCYPIPRHDTVYWYQQGPGQDPQFLISFYEKMQSDKGSIPDRFSAQQFSDYHSELNMSSLELGDSALYFCASSYGTDQETQYFGPGTRLLVL.

This clone has a single count. V and J are TRBV30 and TRBJ2-5, with no clear D. V was pared by 1 base and J by 6 bases, with 15 bases between. In germline, CDR1 is GTSNPN, CDR2 SVGIG (reference sequence). The CDR3 runs 14 residues. The CDR3 reads CAWSEGRFGQTQYF. CDR3 in DNA: TGTGCCTGGAGTGAAGGCAGGTTCGGTCAGACCCAGTACTTC.

This chain connects TRBV10-3 to TRBJ1-1; TRBD1 is a possible D gene (6 bases). Germline V gene sequence: CDR1 ENHRY, CDR2 SYGVKD. The CDR3 spans 13 residues. The V and J ends lost 10 bases and 1 base respectively, with 13 bases between them. CDR3 residues: CATHSTGNTEAFF. For the CDR3, the DNA is TGTGCCACCCACTCGACAGGGAACACTGAAGCTTTCTTT.

The chain's CDR3 is CASTPGTETYEQYF. CDR3 nucleotide sequence: TGTGCCAGCACCCCCGGGACAGAGACCTACGAGCAGTACTTC. The gene calls are TRBV7-6 and TRBJ2-7; 7 bases align to TRBD1. V dropped 7 bases and J dropped 2; count of bases not matched to a gene: 8. This CDR3 is built from 14 residues. Per the germline V gene, CDR1 is SGHVS and CDR2 is FNYEAQ.

The chain is built from TRBV16 and TRBJ1-3; no definite D call. Trimming removed 4 bases from V and 2 bases from J, with 15 bases in between. The CDR3 has 16 amino acids. Germline V gene lookup returns CDR1 KGHSY and CDR2 FQNENV. CDR3 nucleotides: TGTGCCAGCAGCCCCCCCGGGGTGTCGCCTGGAAACACCATATATTTT. It translates to CASSPPGVSPGNTIYF.

The chain is built from TRBV29-1 and TRBJ2-7; D unresolved. Between the trimmed V and J ends, which lost 5 bases and 6 bases, there was a span of 14 bases. The CDR3 consists of 12 residues. CDR1 is SQVTM, CDR2 ANQGSEA, per germline. The CDR3 reads CSVRFSISEQYF. In DNA, the CDR3 is TGCAGCGTTCGTTTTTCTATTTCCGAGCAGTACTTC.

Only a few counts were recorded for this clone. The chain uses TRBV11-2 and TRBJ1-5; 7 nucleotides match TRBD1. CDR3 length equals 17 residues. The V gene's germline CDR1 is SGHAT and CDR2 FQNNGV. J gave up 0 bases and V 5 bases, and 10 bases lay outside the gene matches. CDR3 DNA sequence: TGTGCCAGCAGCCGAGGGGGACAGACAAATAGCAATCAGCCCCAGCATTTT. The encoded protein is CASSRGGQTNSNQPQHF.

The J gene is TRBJ2-7, the V gene TRBV4-1; 10 nucleotides align to TRBD1. CDR1 and CDR2 from the germline V gene are MGHRA and YSYEKL. With 4 bases clipped from V and 9 bases from J, the junction kept 15 bases outside the gene matches. The CDR3 spans 16 residues. The CDR3 region has the DNA TGCGCCAGCAGCCCCACAGGACGGGACAGGGGAAGAGCGCAGTACTTC. Its protein is CASSPTGRDRGRAQYF.

V and J are TRBV2 and TRBJ1-5; 8 positions match TRBD1. This CDR3 is 15 amino acids long. V was pared by 6 bases and J by 3 bases, with 7 bases of the junction left unmatched. Germline values: CDR1 SNHLY, CDR2 FYNNEI. The CDR3 DNA sequence: TGTGCCAGCAGGATGGGGACAGGAAACAATCAGCCCCAGCATTTT. It translates to CASRMGTGNNQPQHF. Complete variable domain (other parts from reference TRBV2 and TRBJ1-5): EPEVTQTPSHQVTQMGQEVILRCVPISNHLYFYWYRQILGQKVEFLVSFYNNEISEKSEIFDDQFSVERPDGSNFTLKIRSTKLEDSAMYFCASRMGTGNNQPQHFGDGTRLSIL.

The DNA for the CDR3 is TGTGCCAGCAGTTTCCTTGGGCCCGCCACCGGGGAGCTGTTTTTT. Amino acids: CASSFLGPATGELFF. The chain employs TRBV6-5 and TRBJ2-2; D is ambiguous. This CDR3 is built from 15 residues. Trimming left V 4 bases short and J 4 bases short, with 13 bases between. In germline, CDR1 is MNHEY, CDR2 SVGAGI.

The J gene is TRBJ2-5, the V gene TRBV6-6; D uncertain. CDR3 size: 12 residues. Between the trimmed V and J ends, which lost 6 bases and 5 bases, there was a span of 10 bases. Germline V gene sequence: CDR1 MNHNY, CDR2 SVGAGI (reference sequence). CDR3 protein: CASRAQWETQYF. DNA for the CDR3: TGTGCCAGCAGAGCCCAATGGGAGACCCAGTACTTC.

This clone has only one observation. The CDR3 loop is CATSRGDSFTAYEQYF. DNA for the CDR3: TGTGCCACCAGCAGAGGGGACAGTTTTACGGCGTACGAGCAGTACTTC. The chain employs TRBV15 and TRBJ2-7, with 7 bases fitting TRBD1. This CDR3 has 16 amino acids. V dropped 1 base and J dropped 4; count of bases not matched to a gene: 10. The germline V gene encodes CDR1 LNHNV and CDR2 YYDKDF (reference sequence).

The chain uses TRBV6-1 and TRBJ2-7; TRBD1 matches at 7 bases. The CDR3 runs to 13 residues. The germline V gene has CDR1 MNHNS and CDR2 SASEGT. CDR3 in DNA: TGTAATTTGAGGCACAGGGGTATCCACGAGCAGTACTTC. Translated, it gives CNLRHRGIHEQYF.

The chain is built from TRBV5-8 and TRBJ1-2; TRBD1 might be the D (6 bases). Per germline, CDR1 SGHTS and CDR2 YDEGEE. The CDR3 spans 13 residues. V was trimmed by 0 bases and J by 3 bases, leaving 6 bases between them. The CDR3 loop is CASSLGQDYGYTF. The CDR3 region has the DNA TGTGCCAGCAGCTTGGGACAGGACTATGGCTACACCTTC.

The gene calls are TRBV12-2 and TRBJ2-7; TRBD1, the D gene given by the table, was not confirmed from the DNA. TRBV12-2 is tagged as a pseudogene. The CDR3 has 15 residues. The CDR3 protein is CASRSLNRQVYEQYF. The CDR3 nucleotides are TGTGCAAGTCGCTCCCTGAACCGACAGGTGTACGAGCAGTACTTC.

V is TRBV4-3 and J is TRBJ1-2; weak D call: TRBD1 (5 bases). The ends were cut back, 0 bases at V and 5 bases at J, with 10 bases in the middle. The V gene's germline CDR1 is LGHNA and CDR2 YSLEER. This CDR3 is built from 14 residues. CDR3 DNA sequence: TGCGCCAGCAGCCAAGAGGGAAGGGGATATGGCTACACCTTC. Its translation is CASSQEGRGYGYTF.

The chain joins TRBV30 to TRBJ1-1; maybe TRBD1 (6 bases). Germline assignment: CDR1 GTSNPN and CDR2 SVGIG (reference sequence). Trimming pared 4 bases from V and 0 bases from J, leaving 12 bases between. The CDR3 sequence is 14 residues long. Here the CDR3 reads CAWTGGPLNTEAFF. CDR3 sequence (DNA): TGTGCCTGGACGGGGGGGCCCCTGAACACTGAAGCTTTCTTT.

The chain has TRBV7-2 and TRBJ2-3, with TRBD2 matching over 7 bases. J gave up 4 bases and V 4 bases, and 11 bases lay outside the gene matches. The CDR3 is 16 residues long. Germline V gene sequence: CDR1 SGHTA, CDR2 FQGNSA. CDR3 in DNA: TGTGCCAGCAGCTCCCAACTAGCGTTTGGGGCAGATACGCAGTATTTT. The encoded protein is CASSSQLAFGADTQYF.

In this sample, this clone turned up once. The genes are TRBV5-1 and TRBJ1-1, with D tentatively TRBD1 (6 bases). Germline assignment: CDR1 SGHRS and CDR2 YFSETQ. Between the trimmed V and J ends, which lost 3 bases and 4 bases, there was a span of 10 bases. This CDR3 is 13 amino acids long. CDR3 protein: CASSSQGSTEAFF. CDR3 DNA: TGCGCCAGCAGCTCTCAGGGGAGCACTGAAGCTTTCTTT.

J is TRBJ1-1 and V is TRBV29-1, with a weak D call TRBD1 (5 bases). There are 14 residues in the CDR3. Germline assignment: CDR1 SQVTM and CDR2 ANQGSEA. V shed 1 base and J shed 1 base, with 10 bases lying between them. The CDR3, as DNA: TGCAGCGTTGAAGGGGGGAGGGAGAACACTGAAGCTTTCTTT. Its translation: CSVEGGRENTEAFF.

A word on this clone: A junction boundary mismatches the germline segment, possibly from a read error. V and J are TRBV7-9 and TRBJ1-2; 7 nucleotides line up with TRBD1. CDR3 length: 12 residues. Germline lookup yields CDR1 SEHNR and CDR2 FQNEAQ (reference sequence). CDR3 nucleotides: TGTTCCAGCAGCTTGAACAGGGGTGGCTACACCTTC. Translating it yields CSSSLNRGGYTF. Full variable domain (rest looked up from reference TRBV7-9 and TRBJ1-2): DTGVSQNPRHKITKRGQNVTFRCDPISEHNRLYWYRQTLGQGPEFLTYFQNEAQLEKSRLLSDRFSAERPKGSFSTLEIQRTEQGDSAMYLCSSSLNRGGYTFGSGTRLTVV.

With regard to this clone: An end of the junction does not agree with germline; a read error may underlie this. V is TRBV7-9 and J is TRBJ2-2, with a weak D call TRBD2 (5 bases). This CDR3 is 17 amino acids long. In germline, CDR1 is SEHNR, CDR2 FQNEAQ (reference sequence). Here the CDR3 DNA reads TGTTCCAGCAGCCATCGGAGGACCCCGGTGAACACCGGGGAGCTGTTTTTT. The encoded protein is CSSSHRRTPVNTGELFF.

The chain joins TRBV12-5 to TRBJ2-5; D gene ambiguous. The DNA end lines up better with TRBJ2-7; the J call may be wrong. The CDR3 runs to 14 residues. Germline CDR1 reads LGHNT; CDR2 reads FRNRAP. The CDR3 is CASGGTASSYEQYF. The CDR3 nucleotides read TGTGCTAGTGGTGGCACAGCAAGCTCCTACGAGCAGTACTTC.

The DNA of the CDR3 is TGTGCCAGCAGCTTGGAACAGGGGTGGACCCAGTACTTC. Translation: CASSLEQGWTQYF. V and J are TRBV5-4 and TRBJ2-5, with TRBD1 identical over 7 bases. The CDR3 is 13 amino acids. The trim removed 0 bases at V and 7 bases at J, leaving 3 bases unmatched. The germline V gene encodes CDR1 SGHNT and CDR2 YYREEE (reference sequence).

The chain is built from TRBV7-3 and TRBJ1-1; D unclear. Trimming left V 2 bases short and J 7 bases short, with 11 bases between. CDR1 and CDR2 from the germline V gene are SGHTA and FQGTGA. This CDR3 is 13 amino acids long. The CDR3 region has the DNA TGTGCCAGCAGCTTATCCCATAACGGTGAAGCTTTCTTT. Translated: CASSLSHNGEAFF.

The chain has TRBV19 and TRBJ1-5; TRBD1 matches at 8 bases. The V gene's germline CDR1 is LNHDA and CDR2 SQIVND (reference sequence). The CDR3 is 16 residues long. Trimming cost V 3 bases and J 1 base; bases outside gene matches: 5. The CDR3 spells CASSIQTGVSNQPQHF. In DNA, the CDR3 is TGTGCCAGTAGTATCCAGACAGGGGTAAGCAATCAGCCCCAGCATTTT. The full variable domain, its missing parts supplied by reference TRBV19 and TRBJ1-5, is DGGITQSPKYLFRKEGQNVTLSCEQNLNHDAMYWYRQDPGQGLRLIYYSQIVNDFQKGDIAEGYSVSREKKESFPLTVTSAQKNPTAFYLCASSIQTGVSNQPQHFGDGTRLSIL.

The chain carries TRBV19 and TRBJ2-3, with D possibly TRBD1 on 5 matching bases. Trimming cost V 3 bases and J 1 base, with 17 bases left between them. CDR1 and CDR2 (germline): LNHDA, SQIVND (reference sequence). This CDR3 spans 17 amino acids. The CDR3 region is CASSIGPSTGGTDTQYF. In DNA form, the CDR3 reads TGTGCCAGTAGTATTGGTCCTTCAACAGGAGGCACAGATACGCAGTATTTT.

Only one count was recorded for this clone. The chain is built from TRBV5-1 and TRBJ2-7, with 12 bases aligning to TRBD2. Unmatched junction bases numbered 10, after V lost 0 bases and J lost 6 bases. This CDR3 is built from 17 residues. Germline V gives CDR1 SGHRS, CDR2 YFSETQ. The CDR3 here is CASSLGLAGVLDGEQYF. For the CDR3, the DNA is TGCGCCAGCAGCTTGGGACTAGCGGGAGTGTTAGACGGCGAGCAGTACTTC.

The gene calls are TRBV27 and TRBJ2-3; a possible D gene is TRBD1 (5 bases). The CDR3 totals 15 residues. In germline, CDR1 is MNHEY, CDR2 SMNVEV (reference sequence). Deletions cut 7 bases from V and 4 bases from J, with 18 bases between. CDR3 sequence: CASTSGWGRADTQYF. The DNA for the CDR3 is TGTGCCAGCACCTCAGGGTGGGGTAGGGCAGATACGCAGTATTTT.

Remarks on this clone: This CDR3 is also generated by other DNA sequences in the sample. This chain links TRBV10-3 with TRBJ1-1; 8 positions agree with TRBD1. CDR1 and CDR2 (germline): ENHRY, SYGVKD. V shed 8 bases, J shed 5 bases, and the junction held 10 bases outside the gene matches. This CDR3 has 14 amino acids. This chain's CDR3 is CAIDGTGIGTEAFF. As DNA, the CDR3 is TGTGCCATCGATGGGACAGGAATTGGAACTGAAGCTTTCTTT.